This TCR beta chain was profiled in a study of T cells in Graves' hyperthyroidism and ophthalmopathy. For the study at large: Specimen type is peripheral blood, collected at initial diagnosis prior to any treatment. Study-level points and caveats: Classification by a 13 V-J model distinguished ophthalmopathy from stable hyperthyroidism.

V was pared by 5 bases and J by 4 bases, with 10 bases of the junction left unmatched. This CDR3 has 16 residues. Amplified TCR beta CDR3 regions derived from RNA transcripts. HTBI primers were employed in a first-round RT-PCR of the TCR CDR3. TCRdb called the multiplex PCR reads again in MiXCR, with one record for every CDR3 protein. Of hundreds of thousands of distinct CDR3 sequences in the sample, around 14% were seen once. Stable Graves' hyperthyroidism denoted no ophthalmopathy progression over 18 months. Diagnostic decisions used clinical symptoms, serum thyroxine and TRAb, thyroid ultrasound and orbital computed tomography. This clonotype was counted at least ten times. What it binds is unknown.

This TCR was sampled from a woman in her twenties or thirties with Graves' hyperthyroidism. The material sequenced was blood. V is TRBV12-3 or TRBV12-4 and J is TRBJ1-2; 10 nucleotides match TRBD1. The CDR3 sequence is CASSPGTGVSPYGYTF. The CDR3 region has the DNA TGTGCCAGCAGTCCCGGGACAGGGGTATCACCCTATGGCTACACCTTC.